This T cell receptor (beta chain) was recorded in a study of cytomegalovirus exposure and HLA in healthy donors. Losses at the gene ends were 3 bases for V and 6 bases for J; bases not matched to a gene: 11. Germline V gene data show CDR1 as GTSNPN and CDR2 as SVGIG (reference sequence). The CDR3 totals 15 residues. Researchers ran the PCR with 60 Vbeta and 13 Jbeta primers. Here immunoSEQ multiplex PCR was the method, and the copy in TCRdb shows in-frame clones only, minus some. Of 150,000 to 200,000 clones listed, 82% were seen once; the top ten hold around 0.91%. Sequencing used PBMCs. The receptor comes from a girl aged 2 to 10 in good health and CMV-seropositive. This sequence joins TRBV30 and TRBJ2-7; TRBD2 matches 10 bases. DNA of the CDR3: TGTGCCTGGAGAAGACCGGGACTAGCGCGAAGCGAGCAGTACTTC. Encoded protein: CAWRRPGLARSEQYF.